This TCR beta chain was identified during a study of OX40 agonist ivuxolimab in advanced cancers. Turning to the overall study: Ivuxolimab was a fully human IgG2 agonistic monoclonal antibody targeting the costimulatory receptor OX40 (CD134). Partial responses were achieved by three dose-escalation patients, of whom one had hepatocellular carcinoma and two had cutaneous melanoma. The dose-escalation cohort was roughly 83% male with a mean age of approximately 59 years, ranging from about 20 to 85. Peripheral TCRbeta sequencing aimed to test whether ivuxolimab altered TCR sequence diversity and caused clonal T-cell expansion. The paper describes the monotherapy dose-escalation part (N = 52 patients) of the phase I trial of ivuxolimab. Intravenous ivuxolimab was administered to patients every 2 weeks at six dose levels: 0.01, 0.1, 0.3, 1.5, 3 and 10 mg/kg. Of the approximately 50 dose-escalation patients, hepatocellular carcinoma was present in around 19, melanoma in approximately 15, renal cell carcinoma in 9 and head and neck cancer in 9. Prior anti-PD-1, anti-PD-L1 or anti-CTLA-4 therapy was permitted, and checkpoint inhibitors had been received by about 37% of dose-escalation patients. Overall study outcomes, separate from this receptor: At doses of 0.1 to 3.0 mg/kg, clonal expansion of both CD4+ and CD8+ blood T cells was observed from baseline to week 6. Low levels of normalized T-cell clonal expansion were also seen in some patients who did not respond. The antigen specificity of the peripheral T cells that underwent clonal expansion was not determined. In partial responders in the 0.1-3.0 mg/kg groups, normalized peripheral clonal expansion was found to be among the lowest, especially among CD8+ T cells. On average, CD8+ T cells showed more expanded clones than CD4+ T cells after ivuxolimab.

Patients with a history of autoimmune disease or receiving systemic immunosuppression were excluded from the trial. Peripheral blood for TCR sequencing was drawn from every dose cohort at baseline, at cycle 4 day 1 and at cycle 7 day 1. The samples were drawn from a first-in-human, open-label, multicenter phase I dose-escalation trial of ivuxolimab. Adults with locally advanced or metastatic melanoma, renal cell, hepatocellular, or head and neck squamous cell carcinoma were enrolled in the trial. Before TCR sequencing, CD4+ and CD8+ T cells were separately sorted from peripheral blood. From the germline V gene, CDR1 is ENHRY and CDR2 is SYGVKD. The germline V end is reduced by 11 bases and the J end by 8 bases; junction bases left unmatched: 13. The CDR3 measures 13 amino acids from cysteine to phenylalanine. Only CDR3 DNA remains: 39 bases, in frame from the first base. To sequence the TCRbeta CDR3 region, genomic DNA was isolated from the sorted cells. The immunoSEQ Assay was used for sequencing of TCRbeta CDR3 regions. TCRdb's version of the immuneACCESS table is confined to in-frame rearrangements and falls short of the full clone set. An unresolved V gene accounts for under half of the shortfall where checked; the remainder is of unknown origin. The sample profile shows about 66,000 clones; 75% to 90% of them were found once. The ten biggest clones cover just over 2% of the sample.

On this clone: Its specific antigen is unknown. No qualities accompany the bases; no much larger clone lies one base away. The same CDR3 arises from other DNA sequences in this sample as well.

The V and J segments used are TRBV10-3 and TRBJ1-2, and 8 junctional nucleotides match TRBD1. The source material was CD4+ or CD8+ T cells sorted from blood, sampled in a trial of the OX40 agonist ivuxolimab. This receptor was identified in an adult with an advanced solid tumor such as melanoma, head and neck, liver or kidney cancer. The nucleotide sequence is given as TGTGCCTCTTCCGGACAGGGAAGAGAAGGCTACACCTTC. Translated, this gives CASSGQGREGYTF.